A single sample is the source of the 4 T cell receptor beta chains below, sequenced in a study of Graves' ophthalmopathy and Graves' hyperthyroidism (dated by TCRdb to 2016 to 2019). Sequencing relied on an Illumina HiSeq 2000. TCR beta CDR3 regions were amplified from RNA transcripts for repertoire sequencing. HTBI primers and the Qiagen OneStep RT-PCR kit were used in a first-round RT-PCR, which was followed by a second-round multiplex PCR, size selection and purification. The public reads were run again by TCRdb, first through fastp at Q25 and then through MiXCR, and only productive beta chains were kept. CDR3 protein sequences are deduplicated, and each keeps its most common genes and DNA. A total of 1 million to 1.3 million distinct CDR3 sequences appear in this sample, less than 45% of them only once. The ten largest clonotypes hold approximately 10% of the sample. The sequenced sample was peripheral blood or thyroid tissue (not recorded which). The receptors shown here come from an adult man with Graves' hyperthyroidism.

This clonotype appeared a few times. J is TRBJ2-6 and V is TRBV14; a possible D gene is TRBD1 (5 bases). The CDR3 contains 16 residues. Trimming pared 4 bases from V and 2 bases from J, leaving 12 bases between. Germline V lookup: CDR1 SGHDN, CDR2 FVKESK. The CDR3 sequence: CASSPPGHPGANVLTF. CDR3 coding DNA: TGTGCCAGCAGCCCCCCAGGGCATCCTGGGGCCAACGTCCTGACTTTC.

This clonotype was counted a few times. The CDR3 sequence is CASSLAGGAREAGYGYTF. DNA of the CDR3: TGTGCCAGCAGCTTAGCCGGGGGCGCAAGGGAGGCCGGATATGGCTACACCTTC. The chain links TRBV7-2 to TRBJ1-2; D perhaps matches TRBD1 (6 bases). CDR3 length: 18 amino acids. CDR1 is SGHTA and CDR2 is FQGNSA in the germline V gene. V dropped 0 bases and J dropped 5 bases, with 22 bases sitting between them. Complete variable domain (other parts from reference TRBV7-2 and TRBJ1-2): GAGVSQSPSNKVTEKGKDVELRCDPISGHTALYWYRQSLGQGLEFLIYFQGNSAPDKSGLPSDRFSAERTGGSVSTLTIQRTQQEDSAVYLCASSLAGGAREAGYGYTFGSGTRLTVV.

As concerns this clonotype: At one end, the junction sequence differs from germline, possibly due to a read error. The genes are TRBV9 and TRBJ2-2; a weak D match, TRBD2 (5 bases). The CDR3 loop spans 16 amino acids. Germline V gene lookup returns CDR1 SGDLS and CDR2 YYNGEE. The DNA of the CDR3 is TGTGCCAGCAGCGTAGCAATACCCGCGAACACCGGGGATCTGTTTTTT. Its translation: CASSVAIPANTGDLFF.

This clonotype showed up many times. The chain couples TRBV9 to TRBJ2-7, with D unresolved. The V and J ends lost 1 base and 4 bases respectively, with 12 bases between them. The CDR3 runs to 14 residues. Germline V gene sequence: CDR1 SGDLS, CDR2 YYNGEE. CDR3 bases: TGTGCCAGCAGCGTAAGGGAAAGTTCGTACGAGCAGTACTTC. Translating it yields CASSVRESSYEQYF.